The 15 T cell receptor beta chains in this list originate from one sample, sequenced in a study of blood T cell repertoires in COVID-19. TCRdb's table, derived via immunoSEQ multiplex PCR, lists solely in-frame clones and lacks some. Among tens of thousands of clones listed, 88% were seen once. Sample: peripheral blood. Every receptor here comes from a human donor in a cohort sampled during active COVID-19.

This chain links TRBV7-2 with TRBJ1-2; maybe TRBD1 (6 bases). The CDR3 is 15 amino acids. Germline CDR1 and CDR2: SGHTA and FQGNSA. V was trimmed by 0 bases and J by 8 bases, leaving 16 bases between them. CDR3 loop: CASSLAGGRAGGYTF. The CDR3, as DNA: TGTGCCAGCAGCTTAGCGGGGGGGCGGGCGGGGGGCTACACCTTC.

V and J are TRBV18 and TRBJ1-2; D is possibly TRBD1 (5 bases). The CDR3 is made up of 13 amino acids. CDR1 is KGHSH, CDR2 LQKENI, per germline. V was clipped by 3 bases and J by 6 bases, with 11 bases between them. The CDR3 nucleotides are TGTGCCAGCTCACCTGGGGGGATAGATGGCTACACCTTC. It codes for CASSPGGIDGYTF.

This chain joins TRBV7-2 and TRBJ1-2; TRBD1 matches 9 bases. The germline gives CDR1 SGHTA, CDR2 FQGNSA. The CDR3 length is 18 residues. V dropped 3 bases and J dropped 3; count of bases not matched to a gene: 14. DNA of the CDR3: TGTGCCAGCAGCTTGATAGGGACAGGGATAAATGCCGACTATGGCTACACCTTC. It is translated as CASSLIGTGINADYGYTF.

The chain employs TRBV4-1 and TRBJ1-2; D is unresolved. The CDR3 sequence is 15 residues long. The germline V gene encodes CDR1 MGHRA and CDR2 YSYEKL. V gave up 3 bases and J gave up 1 base, with 12 bases separating them. The CDR3 loop is CASSQGGTDNYGYTF. As DNA, the CDR3 is TGCGCCAGCAGCCAGGGAGGAACAGATAACTATGGCTACACCTTC.

The chain uses TRBV5-1 and TRBJ1-1; unclear D gene. CDR3 length: 13 residues. V was clipped by 0 bases and J by 1 base, with 4 bases between them. In germline, CDR1 is SGHRS, CDR2 YFSETQ. CDR3 bases: TGCGCCAGCAGCTTGGAGCAGAACACTGAAGCTTTCTTT. This encodes CASSLEQNTEAFF.

This chain uses TRBV5-1 with TRBJ1-6; a possible D gene is TRBD1 (6 bases). The CDR3 contains 15 residues. Trimming left V 1 base short and J 5 bases short, with 10 bases between. Germline V gene data show CDR1 as SGHRS and CDR2 as YFSETQ. The CDR3 region has the DNA TGCGCCAGCAGCTTGTGGGGGGGCGATAATTCACCCCTCCACTTT. Protein: CASSLWGGDNSPLHF.

This clone was picked up a small number of times. The V gene is TRBV6-5, the J gene TRBJ2-7; unclear D gene. V was clipped by 4 bases and J by 3 bases, with 4 bases between them. CDR1 and CDR2 (germline): MNHEY, SVGAGI. CDR3 length equals 11 residues. CDR3 protein: CASSSYYEQYF. CDR3 bases: TGTGCCAGCAGTTCCTACTACGAGCAGTACTTC.

This clone is judged medium-sized. V gene TRBV7-6 combines with J gene TRBJ1-3; D unclear. This CDR3 spans 15 amino acids. Germline V gives CDR1 SGHVS, CDR2 FNYEAQ. V was trimmed by 5 bases and J by 3 bases, leaving 14 bases between them. The CDR3 bases are TGTGCCAGCAGCCCCGTTCCATCGGGTGGAAACACCATATATTTT. It translates to CASSPVPSGGNTIYF.

The chain combines TRBV7-9 with TRBJ1-2, with 9 positions matching TRBD1. The CDR3 contains 15 residues. Germline V gene data show CDR1 as SEHNR and CDR2 as FQNEAQ (reference sequence). V dropped 5 bases and J dropped 7; count of bases not matched to a gene: 11. The CDR3 protein is CASSVWDRAERGYTF. CDR3 DNA: TGTGCCAGCAGCGTATGGGACAGGGCCGAGCGTGGCTACACCTTC. The full variable domain, with the rest looked up from reference TRBV7-9 and TRBJ1-2, is DTGVSQNPRHKITKRGQNVTFRCDPISEHNRLYWYRQTLGQGPEFLTYFQNEAQLEKSRLLSDRFSAERPKGSFSTLEIQRTEQGDSAMYLCASSVWDRAERGYTFGSGTRLTVV.

This sequence joins TRBV4-1 and TRBJ1-2, with TRBD1 matching 8 bases. With V trimmed by 0 bases and J by 6 bases, 6 bases remained unmatched. The CDR3 length is 15 residues. Germline CDR1 reads MGHRA; CDR2 reads YSYEKL. In nucleotides, the CDR3 is TGCGCCAGCAGCCAAGATCCCGGGACAGGAGATGGCTACACCTTC. Translating it yields CASSQDPGTGDGYTF.

The chain joins TRBV28 to TRBJ1-2, with D possibly matching TRBD1 (6 bases). Trimming stripped 5 bases from V and 7 bases from J, with 20 bases between. This CDR3 comprises 15 residues. The germline V gene encodes CDR1 MDHEN and CDR2 SYDVKM. The CDR3: CASSNSRQGRSGYTF. The CDR3 bases are TGTGCCAGCAGTAATTCCCGTCAGGGGCGAAGTGGCTACACCTTC.

The chain links TRBV5-5 to TRBJ2-5; 12 nucleotides match TRBD2. CDR3 length: 16 amino acids. The ends lost 4 bases at V and 5 bases at J; junction bases unmatched: 9. The germline gives CDR1 SGHKS, CDR2 YYEKEE (reference sequence). CDR3 DNA: TGTGCCAGCAGCCTAGGACTAGCGGGACGCGGGGAGACCCAGTACTTC. This translates into CASSLGLAGRGETQYF.

The chain uses TRBV2 and TRBJ1-5; 9 bases match TRBD1. Trimming took 7 bases from V and 1 from J; bases not matched to a gene: 11. The length of the CDR3 is 17 residues. In germline, CDR1 is SNHLY, CDR2 FYNNEI. CDR3 nucleotides: TGTGCCAGCAACGGACAGGGGCGATGGAGGAGCAATCAGCCCCAGCATTTT. Translating it yields CASNGQGRWRSNQPQHF.

The chain recombines TRBV2 with TRBJ2-6, with 9 bases lining up with TRBD2. The CDR3 consists of 14 residues. The germline CDR1 and CDR2 sequences are SNHLY and FYNNEI. In nucleotides, the CDR3 is TGTGCTCGCGGGGGGGGCTCTGGGGCCAACGTCCTGACTTTC. This codes for CARGGGSGANVLTF. The full variable domain, rest sourced from reference TRBV2 and TRBJ2-6, is EPEVTQTPSHQVTQMGQEVILRCVPISNHLYFYWYRQILGQKVEFLVSFYNNEISEKSEIFDDQFSVERPDGSNFTLKIRSTKLEDSAMYFCARGGGSGANVLTFGAGSRLTVL.

V and J are TRBV6-4 and TRBJ1-1; possibly TRBD1 for D (5 bases). The CDR3 loop spans 15 amino acids. The V gene's germline CDR1 is MRHNA and CDR2 SNTAGT. V dropped 0 bases and J dropped 8 bases, with 16 bases sitting between them. The CDR3 is CASSDSMGGGSEAFF. CDR3 DNA: TGTGCCAGCAGTGACTCGATGGGGGGAGGATCGGAAGCTTTCTTT.